Reported below is one T cell receptor (beta chain). Its antigen is not known. This entry comes from a study of T cell responses to AZD1222 COVID-19 vaccine. Study as a whole: Pooled in the analysis were second doses at about 4 or about 12 weeks. Overall study findings and caveats: AZD1222 recipients seropositive at baseline numbered only six. Females made up more of the donors, who were largely white British, and clonal diversity may have come out too low. The breadth and depth of Spike-specific TCRs increased once two AZD1222 doses had been given.

Per the germline V gene, CDR1 is SGHRS and CDR2 is YFSETQ. Trimming at V came to 5 bases and at J to 6 bases, leaving 6 bases not matched to a gene. This CDR3 has 14 residues. Clones were read by immunoSEQ multiplex PCR, and TCRdb kept only the in-frame ones, dropping some. Of 100,000 to 150,000 clones in the sample, less than 95% were seen once. V usage is TRBV5-1 and J usage is TRBJ1-1; the match to TRBD1 covers 11 bases. The sequencing here drew on peripheral blood, taken on day 0 of AZD1222 vaccination. This TCR was recovered from an adult in good health. The CDR3 DNA reads TGCGCCAGCAGGGAGGGACAGGGGGTGCCTGAAGCTTTCTTT. It yields the protein CASREGQGVPEAFF.